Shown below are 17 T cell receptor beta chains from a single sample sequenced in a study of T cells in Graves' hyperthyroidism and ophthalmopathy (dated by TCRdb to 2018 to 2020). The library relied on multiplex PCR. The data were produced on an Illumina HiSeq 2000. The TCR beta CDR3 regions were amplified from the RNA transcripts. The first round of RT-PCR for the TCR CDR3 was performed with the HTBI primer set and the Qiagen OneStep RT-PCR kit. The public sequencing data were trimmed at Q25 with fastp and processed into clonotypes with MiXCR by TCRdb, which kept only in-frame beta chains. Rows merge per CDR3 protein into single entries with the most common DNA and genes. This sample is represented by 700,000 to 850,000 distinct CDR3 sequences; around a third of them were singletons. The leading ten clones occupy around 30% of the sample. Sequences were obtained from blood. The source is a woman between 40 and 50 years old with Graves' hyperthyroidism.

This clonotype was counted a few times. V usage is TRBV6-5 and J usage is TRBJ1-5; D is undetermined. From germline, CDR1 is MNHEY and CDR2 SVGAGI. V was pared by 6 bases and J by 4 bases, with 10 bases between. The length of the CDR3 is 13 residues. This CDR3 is CASSPSNNQPQHF. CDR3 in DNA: TGTGCCAGCAGCCCCTCTAATAATCAGCCCCAGCATTTT.

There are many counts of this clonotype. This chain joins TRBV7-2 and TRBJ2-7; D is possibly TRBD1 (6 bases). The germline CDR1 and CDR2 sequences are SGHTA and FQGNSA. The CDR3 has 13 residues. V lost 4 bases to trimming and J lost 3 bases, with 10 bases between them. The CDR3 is CASSSSDSYEQYF. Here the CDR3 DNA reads TGTGCCAGCAGCTCTTCGGACAGCTACGAGCAGTACTTC.

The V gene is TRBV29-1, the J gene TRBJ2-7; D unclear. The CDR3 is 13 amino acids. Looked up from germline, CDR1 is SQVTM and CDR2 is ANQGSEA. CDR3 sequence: CSLQDSRTYEQYF. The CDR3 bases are TGCAGTCTTCAAGACTCAAGGACCTACGAGCAGTACTTC.

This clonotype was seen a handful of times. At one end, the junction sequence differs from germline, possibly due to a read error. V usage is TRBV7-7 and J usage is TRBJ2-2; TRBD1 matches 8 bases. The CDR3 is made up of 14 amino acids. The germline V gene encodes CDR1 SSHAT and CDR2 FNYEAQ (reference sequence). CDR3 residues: CASSPQGAAGELFF. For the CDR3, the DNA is TGTGCTAGCAGCCCGCAGGGGGCGGCCGGGGAGCTGTTTTTT.

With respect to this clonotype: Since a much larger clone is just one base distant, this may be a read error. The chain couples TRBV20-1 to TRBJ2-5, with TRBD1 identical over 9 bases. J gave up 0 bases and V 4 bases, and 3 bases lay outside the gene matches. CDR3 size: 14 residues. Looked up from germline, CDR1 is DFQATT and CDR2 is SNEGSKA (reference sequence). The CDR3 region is CSAKTGGNQETQYF. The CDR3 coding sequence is TGCAGTGCTAAGACAGGGGGAAACCAAGAGACCCAGTACTTC.

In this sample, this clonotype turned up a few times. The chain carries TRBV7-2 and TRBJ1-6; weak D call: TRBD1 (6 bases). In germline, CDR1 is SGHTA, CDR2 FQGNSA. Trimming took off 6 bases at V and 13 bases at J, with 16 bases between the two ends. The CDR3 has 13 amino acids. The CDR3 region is CASSGGPGLPLHF. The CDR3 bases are TGTGCCAGCAGTGGGGGGCCGGGGTTGCCCCTCCACTTT.

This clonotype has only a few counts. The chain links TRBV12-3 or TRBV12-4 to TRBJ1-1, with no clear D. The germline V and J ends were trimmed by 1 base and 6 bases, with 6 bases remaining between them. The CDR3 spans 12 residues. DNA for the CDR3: TGTGCCAGCAGTTTAGGATCTTCTGAAGCTTTCTTT. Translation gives CASSLGSSEAFF.

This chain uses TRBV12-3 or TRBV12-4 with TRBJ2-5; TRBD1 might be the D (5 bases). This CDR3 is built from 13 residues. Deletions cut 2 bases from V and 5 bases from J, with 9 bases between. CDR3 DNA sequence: TGTGCCAGCAGTTTATTAGGGGTCGAGACCCAGTACTTC. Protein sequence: CASSLLGVETQYF.

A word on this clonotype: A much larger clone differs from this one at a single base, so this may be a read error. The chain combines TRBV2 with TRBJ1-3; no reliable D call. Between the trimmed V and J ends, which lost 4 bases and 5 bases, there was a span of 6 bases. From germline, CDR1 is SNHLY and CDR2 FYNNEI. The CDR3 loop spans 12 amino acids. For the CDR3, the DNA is TGTGCCAGCAGTGGGCCACGAAACACCATATATTTT. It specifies CASSGPRNTIYF.

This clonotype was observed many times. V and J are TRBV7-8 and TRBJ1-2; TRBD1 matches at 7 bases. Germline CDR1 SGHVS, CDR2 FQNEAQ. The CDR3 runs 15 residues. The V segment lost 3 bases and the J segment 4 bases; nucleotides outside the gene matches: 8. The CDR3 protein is CASSFGQDRVYGYTF. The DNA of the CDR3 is TGTGCCAGCAGCTTTGGACAGGATCGGGTCTATGGCTACACCTTC.

The chain's CDR3 is CASSRPGRGTSEAFF. CDR3 nucleotides: TGTGCCAGCAGCCGACCGGGGAGGGGTACATCGGAAGCTTTCTTT. The chain joins TRBV9 to TRBJ1-1; perhaps TRBD1 as D (5 bases). Trimming removed 4 bases from V and 8 bases from J, with 21 bases in between. This CDR3 has 15 residues. CDR1 and CDR2 from the germline V gene are SGDLS and YYNGEE. Complete variable domain (other parts from reference TRBV9 and TRBJ1-1): DSGVTQTPKHLITATGQRVTLRCSPRSGDLSVYWYQQSLDQGLQFLIQYYNGEERAKGNILERFSAQQFPDLHSELNLSSLELGDSALYFCASSRPGRGTSEAFFGQGTRLTVV.

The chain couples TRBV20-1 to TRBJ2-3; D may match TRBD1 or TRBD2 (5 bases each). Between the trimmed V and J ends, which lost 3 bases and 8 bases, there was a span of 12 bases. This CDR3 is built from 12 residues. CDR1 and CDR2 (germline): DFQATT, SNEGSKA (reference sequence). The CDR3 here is CSASEARGTQYF. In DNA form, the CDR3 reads TGCAGTGCTAGCGAAGCGAGGGGTACGCAGTATTTT.

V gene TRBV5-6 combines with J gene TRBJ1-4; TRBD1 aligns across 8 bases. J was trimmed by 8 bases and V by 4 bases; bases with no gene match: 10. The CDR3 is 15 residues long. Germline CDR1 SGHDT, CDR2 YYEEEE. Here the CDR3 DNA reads TGTGCCAGCAGCCTACGGACAGGGCGAGGCGAAAAACTGTTTTTT. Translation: CASSLRTGRGEKLFF.

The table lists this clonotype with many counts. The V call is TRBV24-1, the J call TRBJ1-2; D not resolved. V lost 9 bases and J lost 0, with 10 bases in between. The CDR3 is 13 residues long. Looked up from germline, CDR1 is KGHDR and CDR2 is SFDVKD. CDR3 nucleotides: TGTGCCACCGAGGACGGGACTAACTATGGCTACACCTTC. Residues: CATEDGTNYGYTF.

The CDR3 protein is CASSLGLTWGQGERVGHNEKLFF. The DNA of the CDR3 is TGTGCCAGCAGCTTAGGCCTGACCTGGGGACAGGGTGAGCGTGTGGGCCATAATGAAAAACTGTTTTTT. The chain joins TRBV5-5 to TRBJ1-4; TRBD1 agrees at 9 bases. CDR1 and CDR2 from the germline V gene are SGHKS and YYEKEE (reference sequence). The CDR3 is made up of 23 amino acids. With 2 bases clipped from V and 4 bases from J, the junction kept 27 bases outside the gene matches.

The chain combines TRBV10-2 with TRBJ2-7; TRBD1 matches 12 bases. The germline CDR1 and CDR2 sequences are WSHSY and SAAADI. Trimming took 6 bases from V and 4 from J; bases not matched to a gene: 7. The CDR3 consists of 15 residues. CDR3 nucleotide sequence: TGCGCCAGCAGACCACCGGGACAGGGGGCGTACGAGCAGTACTTC. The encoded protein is CASRPPGQGAYEQYF.

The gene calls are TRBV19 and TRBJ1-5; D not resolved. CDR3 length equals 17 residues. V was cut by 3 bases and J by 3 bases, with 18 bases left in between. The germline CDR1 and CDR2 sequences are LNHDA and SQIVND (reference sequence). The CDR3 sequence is CASSIPISFPHNQPQHF. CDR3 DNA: TGTGCCAGTAGTATTCCAATTAGCTTCCCTCACAATCAGCCCCAGCATTTT.